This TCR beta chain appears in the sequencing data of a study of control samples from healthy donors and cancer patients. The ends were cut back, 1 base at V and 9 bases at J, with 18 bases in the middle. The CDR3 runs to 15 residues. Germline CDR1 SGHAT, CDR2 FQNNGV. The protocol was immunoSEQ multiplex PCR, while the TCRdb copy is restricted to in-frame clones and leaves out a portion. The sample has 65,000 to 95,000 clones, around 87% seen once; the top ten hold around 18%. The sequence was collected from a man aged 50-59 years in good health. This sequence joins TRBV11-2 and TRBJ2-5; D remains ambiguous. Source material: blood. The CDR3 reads CASSLAAGEFRPQYF. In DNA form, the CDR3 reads TGTGCCAGCAGCTTAGCGGCAGGAGAATTTAGACCCCAGTACTTC.